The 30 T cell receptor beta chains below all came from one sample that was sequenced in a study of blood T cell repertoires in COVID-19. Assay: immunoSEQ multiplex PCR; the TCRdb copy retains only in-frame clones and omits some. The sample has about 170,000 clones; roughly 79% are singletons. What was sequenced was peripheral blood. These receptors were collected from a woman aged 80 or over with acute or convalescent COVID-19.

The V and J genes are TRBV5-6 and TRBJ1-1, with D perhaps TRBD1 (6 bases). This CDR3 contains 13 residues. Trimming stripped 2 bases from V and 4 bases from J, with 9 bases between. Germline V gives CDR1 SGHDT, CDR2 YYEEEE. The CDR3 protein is CASSFVGATEAFF. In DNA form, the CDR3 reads TGTGCCAGCAGCTTCGTGGGGGCCACTGAAGCTTTCTTT. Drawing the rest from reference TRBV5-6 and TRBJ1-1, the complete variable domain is DAGVTQSPTHLIKTRGQQVTLRCSPKSGHDTVSWYQQALGQGPQFIFQYYEEEERQRGNFPDRFSGHQFPNYSSELNVNALLLGDSALYLCASSFVGATEAFFGQGTRLTVV.

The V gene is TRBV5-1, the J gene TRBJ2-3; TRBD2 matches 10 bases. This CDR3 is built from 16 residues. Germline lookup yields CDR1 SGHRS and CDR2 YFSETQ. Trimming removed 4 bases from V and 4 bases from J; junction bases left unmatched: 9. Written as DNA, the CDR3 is TGCGCCAGCAGCACTGGACTAGCGGAGGGGGCAGATACGCAGTATTTT. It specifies CASSTGLAEGADTQYF.

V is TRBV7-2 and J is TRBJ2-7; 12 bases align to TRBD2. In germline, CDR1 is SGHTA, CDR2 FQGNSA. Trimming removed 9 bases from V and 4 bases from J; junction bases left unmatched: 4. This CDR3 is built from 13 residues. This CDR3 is CASRLAGVYEQYF. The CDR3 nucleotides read TGTGCCAGTCGACTAGCGGGAGTGTACGAGCAGTACTTC. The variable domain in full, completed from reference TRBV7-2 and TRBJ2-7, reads GAGVSQSPSNKVTEKGKDVELRCDPISGHTALYWYRQSLGQGLEFLIYFQGNSAPDKSGLPSDRFSAERTGGSVSTLTIQRTQQEDSAVYLCASRLAGVYEQYFGPGTRLTVT.

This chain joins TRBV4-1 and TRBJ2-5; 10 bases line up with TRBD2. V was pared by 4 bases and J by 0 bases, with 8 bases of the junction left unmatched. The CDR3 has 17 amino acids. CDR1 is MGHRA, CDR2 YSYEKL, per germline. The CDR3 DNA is TGCGCCAGCAGCCCTGGTGGAGCGGGAGGGAACCAAGAGACCCAGTACTTC. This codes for CASSPGGAGGNQETQYF.

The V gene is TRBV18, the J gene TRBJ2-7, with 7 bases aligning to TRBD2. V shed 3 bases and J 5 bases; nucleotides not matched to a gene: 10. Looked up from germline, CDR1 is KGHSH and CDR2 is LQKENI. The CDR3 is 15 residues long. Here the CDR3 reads CASSPGGGRIDEQYF. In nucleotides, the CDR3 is TGTGCCAGCTCACCGGGCGGCGGGAGAATCGACGAGCAGTACTTC.

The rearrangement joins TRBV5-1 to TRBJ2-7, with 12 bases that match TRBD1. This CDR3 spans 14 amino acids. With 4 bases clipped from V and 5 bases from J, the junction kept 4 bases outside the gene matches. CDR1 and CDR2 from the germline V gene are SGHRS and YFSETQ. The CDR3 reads CASSRDRGRDEQYF. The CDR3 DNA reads TGCGCCAGCAGCAGGGACAGGGGGCGGGACGAGCAGTACTTC. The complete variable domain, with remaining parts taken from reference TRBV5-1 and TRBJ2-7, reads KAGVTQTPRYLIKTRGQQVTLSCSPISGHRSVSWYQQTPGQGLQFLFEYFSETQRNKGNFPGRFSGRQFSNSRSEMNVSTLELGDSALYLCASSRDRGRDEQYFGPGTRLTVT.

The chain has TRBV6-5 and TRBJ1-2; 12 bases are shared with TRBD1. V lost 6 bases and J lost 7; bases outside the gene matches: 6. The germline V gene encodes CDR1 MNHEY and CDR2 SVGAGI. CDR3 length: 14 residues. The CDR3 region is CASRLSGQGAGYTF. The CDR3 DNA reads TGTGCCAGCAGGTTATCGGGACAGGGGGCTGGCTACACCTTC.

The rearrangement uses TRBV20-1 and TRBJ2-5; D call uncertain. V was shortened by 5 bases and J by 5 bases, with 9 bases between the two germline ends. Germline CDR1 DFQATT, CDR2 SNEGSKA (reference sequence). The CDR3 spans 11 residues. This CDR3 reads CSAPLAETQYF. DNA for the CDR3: TGCAGTGCTCCCCTTGCGGAGACCCAGTACTTC.

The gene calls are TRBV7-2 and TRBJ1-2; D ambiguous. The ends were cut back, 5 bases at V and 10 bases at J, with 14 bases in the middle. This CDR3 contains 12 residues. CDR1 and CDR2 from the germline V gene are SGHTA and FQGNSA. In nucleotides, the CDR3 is TGTGCCAGCAGCCTCCAGGCAGGCTTCTACACCTTC. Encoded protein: CASSLQAGFYTF.

The CDR3 loop reads CASSPRDSSYNEQFF. The CDR3 DNA follows: TGTGCCAGCAGCCCCCGGGACAGCTCCTACAATGAGCAGTTCTTC. V is TRBV7-8 and J is TRBJ2-1, with 7 nucleotides matching TRBD1. Trimming took 5 bases from V and 0 from J; bases not matched to a gene: 4. CDR3 length: 15 amino acids. Germline values: CDR1 SGHVS, CDR2 FQNEAQ.

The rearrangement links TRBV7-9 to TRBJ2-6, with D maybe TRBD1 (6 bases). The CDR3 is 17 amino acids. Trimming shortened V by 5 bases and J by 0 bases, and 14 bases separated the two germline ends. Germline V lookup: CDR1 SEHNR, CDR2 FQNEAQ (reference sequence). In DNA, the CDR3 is TGTGCCAGCAGCCCAACTACAGGGTTCTCTGGGGCCAACGTCCTGACTTTC. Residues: CASSPTTGFSGANVLTF. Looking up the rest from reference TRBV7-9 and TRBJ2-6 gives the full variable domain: DTGVSQNPRHKITKRGQNVTFRCDPISEHNRLYWYRQTLGQGPEFLTYFQNEAQLEKSRLLSDRFSAERPKGSFSTLEIQRTEQGDSAMYLCASSPTTGFSGANVLTFGAGSRLTVL.

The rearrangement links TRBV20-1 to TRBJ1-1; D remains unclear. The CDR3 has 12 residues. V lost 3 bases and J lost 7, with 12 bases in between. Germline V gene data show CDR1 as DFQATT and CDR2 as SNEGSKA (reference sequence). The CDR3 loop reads CSASDGLIEAFF. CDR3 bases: TGCAGTGCTAGTGACGGGTTGATTGAAGCTTTCTTT.

The CDR3 loop reads CASSGRSASTSYEQYF. In DNA, the CDR3 is TGTGCCAGCAGCGGCCGGAGCGCCTCCACCTCCTACGAGCAGTACTTC. This sequence joins TRBV21-1 and TRBJ2-7; the tabulated D call, TRBD2, remains unverified against the DNA. TRBV21-1 is annotated as a pseudogene. The CDR3 is made up of 16 amino acids.

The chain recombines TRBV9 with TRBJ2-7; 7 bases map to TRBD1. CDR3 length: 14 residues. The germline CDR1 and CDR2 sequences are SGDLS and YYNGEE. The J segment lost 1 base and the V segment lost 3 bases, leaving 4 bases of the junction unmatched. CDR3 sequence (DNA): TGTGCCAGCAGCGCCGGGGACAGATCCTACGAGCAGTACTTC. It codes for CASSAGDRSYEQYF.

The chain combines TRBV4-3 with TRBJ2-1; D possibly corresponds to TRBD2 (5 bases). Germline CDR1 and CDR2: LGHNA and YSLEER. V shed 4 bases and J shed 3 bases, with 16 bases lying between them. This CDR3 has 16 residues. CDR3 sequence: CASSPQARVIYNEQFF. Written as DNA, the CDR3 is TGCGCCAGCAGCCCCCAGGCGCGGGTGATCTACAATGAGCAGTTCTTC.

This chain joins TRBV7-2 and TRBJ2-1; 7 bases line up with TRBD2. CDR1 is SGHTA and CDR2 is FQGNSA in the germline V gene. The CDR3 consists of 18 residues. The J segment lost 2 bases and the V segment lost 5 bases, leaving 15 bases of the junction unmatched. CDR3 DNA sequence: TGTGCCAGCAGCATTTCCGGGGGTAGCGGGCTGACCTACAATGAGCAGTTCTTC. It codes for CASSISGGSGLTYNEQFF.

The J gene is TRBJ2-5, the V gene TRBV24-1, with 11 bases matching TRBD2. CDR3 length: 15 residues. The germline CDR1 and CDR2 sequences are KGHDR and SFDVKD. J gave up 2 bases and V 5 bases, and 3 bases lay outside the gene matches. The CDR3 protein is CATSGGTSGQETQYF. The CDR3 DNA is TGTGCCACCAGTGGCGGGACTAGCGGTCAAGAGACCCAGTACTTC.

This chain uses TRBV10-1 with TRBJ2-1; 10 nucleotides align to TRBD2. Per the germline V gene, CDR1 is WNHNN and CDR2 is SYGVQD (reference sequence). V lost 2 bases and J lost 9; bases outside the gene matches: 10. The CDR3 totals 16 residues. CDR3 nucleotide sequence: TGCGCCAGCAGTGAGGGGCTAGCGGGAGTTACGGTTGAGCAGTTCTTC. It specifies CASSEGLAGVTVEQFF.

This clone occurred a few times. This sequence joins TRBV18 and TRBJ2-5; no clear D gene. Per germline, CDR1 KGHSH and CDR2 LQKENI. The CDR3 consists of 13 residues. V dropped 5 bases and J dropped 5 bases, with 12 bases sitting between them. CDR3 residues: CASSVASEETQYF. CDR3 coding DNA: TGTGCCAGCTCAGTAGCCTCTGAGGAGACCCAGTACTTC.

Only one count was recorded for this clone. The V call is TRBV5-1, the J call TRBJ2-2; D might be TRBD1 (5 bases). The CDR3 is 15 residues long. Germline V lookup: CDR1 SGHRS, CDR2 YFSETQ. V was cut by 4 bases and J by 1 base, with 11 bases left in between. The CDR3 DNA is TGCGCCAGCAGCCAGGACACAAAGAACACCGGGGAGCTGTTTTTT. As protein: CASSQDTKNTGELFF.

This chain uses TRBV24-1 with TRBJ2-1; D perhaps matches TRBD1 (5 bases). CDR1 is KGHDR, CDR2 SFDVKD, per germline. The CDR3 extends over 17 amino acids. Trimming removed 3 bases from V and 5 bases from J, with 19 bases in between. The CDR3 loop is CATSDPSLGAGNNEQFF. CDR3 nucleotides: TGTGCCACCAGTGATCCGAGTTTAGGGGCTGGCAACAATGAGCAGTTCTTC.

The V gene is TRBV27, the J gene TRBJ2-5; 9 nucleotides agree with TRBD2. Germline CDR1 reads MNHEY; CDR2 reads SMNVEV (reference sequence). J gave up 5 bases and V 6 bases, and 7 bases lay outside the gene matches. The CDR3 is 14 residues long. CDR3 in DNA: TGTGCCAGCAGGCCGGGACTAGCTGGGGAGACCCAGTACTTC. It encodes CASRPGLAGETQYF.

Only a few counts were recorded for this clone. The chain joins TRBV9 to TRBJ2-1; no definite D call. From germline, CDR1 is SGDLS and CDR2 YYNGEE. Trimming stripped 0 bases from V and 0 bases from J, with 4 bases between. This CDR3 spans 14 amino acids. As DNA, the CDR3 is TGTGCCAGCAGCGTAGCTAGCTCCTACAATGAGCAGTTCTTC. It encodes CASSVASSYNEQFF. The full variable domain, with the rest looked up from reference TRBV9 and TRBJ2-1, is DSGVTQTPKHLITATGQRVTLRCSPRSGDLSVYWYQQSLDQGLQFLIQYYNGEERAKGNILERFSAQQFPDLHSELNLSSLELGDSALYFCASSVASSYNEQFFGPGTRLTVL.

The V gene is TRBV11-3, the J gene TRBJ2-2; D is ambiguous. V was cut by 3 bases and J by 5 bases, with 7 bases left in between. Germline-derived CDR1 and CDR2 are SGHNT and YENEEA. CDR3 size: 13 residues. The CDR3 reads CASSFRRTGELFF. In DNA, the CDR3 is TGTGCCAGCAGCTTTCGGAGAACCGGGGAGCTGTTTTTT.

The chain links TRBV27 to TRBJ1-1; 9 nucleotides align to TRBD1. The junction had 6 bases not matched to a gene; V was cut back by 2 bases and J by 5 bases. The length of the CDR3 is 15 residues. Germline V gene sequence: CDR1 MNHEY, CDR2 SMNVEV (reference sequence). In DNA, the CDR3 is TGTGCCAGCAGTTTACCCGGGACAGGGCGAACTGAAGCTTTCTTT. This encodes CASSLPGTGRTEAFF.

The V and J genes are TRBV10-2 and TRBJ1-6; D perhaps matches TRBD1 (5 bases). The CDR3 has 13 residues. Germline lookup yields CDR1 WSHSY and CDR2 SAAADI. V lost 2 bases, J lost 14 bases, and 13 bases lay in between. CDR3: CASSEPTVFTLHF. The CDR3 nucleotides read TGCGCCAGCAGTGAGCCGACAGTCTTCACCCTCCACTTT.

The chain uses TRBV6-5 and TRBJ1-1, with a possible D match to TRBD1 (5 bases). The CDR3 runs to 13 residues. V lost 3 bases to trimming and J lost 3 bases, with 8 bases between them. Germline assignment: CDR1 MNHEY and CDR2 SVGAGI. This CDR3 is CASSYAGYTEAFF. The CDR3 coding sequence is TGTGCCAGCAGTTATGCAGGGTACACTGAAGCTTTCTTT.

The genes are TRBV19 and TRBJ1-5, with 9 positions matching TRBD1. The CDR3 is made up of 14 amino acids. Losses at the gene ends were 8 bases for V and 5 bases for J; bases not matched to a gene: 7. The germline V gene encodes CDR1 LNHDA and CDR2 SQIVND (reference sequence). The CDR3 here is CASAGDRGDQPQHF. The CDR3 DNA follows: TGTGCCAGTGCCGGAGACAGGGGGGATCAGCCCCAGCATTTT.

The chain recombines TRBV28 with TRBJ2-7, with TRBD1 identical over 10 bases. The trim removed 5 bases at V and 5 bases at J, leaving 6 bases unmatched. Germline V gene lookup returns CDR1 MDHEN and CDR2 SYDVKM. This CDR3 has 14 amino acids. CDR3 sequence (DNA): TGTGCCAGCAGTATCCGGGACAGGGGTCACGAGCAGTACTTC. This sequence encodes CASSIRDRGHEQYF.

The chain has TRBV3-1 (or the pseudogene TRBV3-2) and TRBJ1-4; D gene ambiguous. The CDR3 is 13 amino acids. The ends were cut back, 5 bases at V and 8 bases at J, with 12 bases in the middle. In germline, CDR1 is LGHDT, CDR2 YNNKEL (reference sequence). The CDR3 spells CASSLASGEKLFF. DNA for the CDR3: TGTGCCAGCAGCTTAGCATCTGGGGAAAAACTGTTTTTT.